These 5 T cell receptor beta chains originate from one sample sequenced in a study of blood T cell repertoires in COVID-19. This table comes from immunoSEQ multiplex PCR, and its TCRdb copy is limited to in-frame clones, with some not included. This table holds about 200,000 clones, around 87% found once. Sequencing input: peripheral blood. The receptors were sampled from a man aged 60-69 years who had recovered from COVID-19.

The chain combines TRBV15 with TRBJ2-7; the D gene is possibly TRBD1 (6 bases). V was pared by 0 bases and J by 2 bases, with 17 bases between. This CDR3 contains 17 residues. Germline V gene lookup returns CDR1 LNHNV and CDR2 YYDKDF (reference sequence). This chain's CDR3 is CATSRDLRQGTPYEQYF. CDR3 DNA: TGTGCCACCAGCAGAGATTTAAGGCAGGGGACCCCCTACGAGCAGTACTTC.

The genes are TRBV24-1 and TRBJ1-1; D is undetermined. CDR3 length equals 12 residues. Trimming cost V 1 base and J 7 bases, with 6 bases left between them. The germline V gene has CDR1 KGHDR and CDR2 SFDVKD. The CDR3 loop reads CATSDFKNEAFF. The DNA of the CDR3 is TGTGCCACCAGTGATTTCAAAAATGAAGCTTTCTTT.

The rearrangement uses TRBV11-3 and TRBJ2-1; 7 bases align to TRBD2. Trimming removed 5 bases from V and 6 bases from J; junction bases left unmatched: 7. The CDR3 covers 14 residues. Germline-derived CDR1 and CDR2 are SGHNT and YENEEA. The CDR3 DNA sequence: TGTGCCAGCAGCCCGTCGTCTAGCGGCAATGAGCAGTTCTTC. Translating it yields CASSPSSSGNEQFF.

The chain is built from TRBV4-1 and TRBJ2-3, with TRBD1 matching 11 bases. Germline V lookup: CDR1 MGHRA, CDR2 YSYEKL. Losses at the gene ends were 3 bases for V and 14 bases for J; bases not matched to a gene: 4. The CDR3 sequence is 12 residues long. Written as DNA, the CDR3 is TGCGCCAGCAGCCAGGACAGGGGGCGCCGGTATTTT. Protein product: CASSQDRGRRYF.

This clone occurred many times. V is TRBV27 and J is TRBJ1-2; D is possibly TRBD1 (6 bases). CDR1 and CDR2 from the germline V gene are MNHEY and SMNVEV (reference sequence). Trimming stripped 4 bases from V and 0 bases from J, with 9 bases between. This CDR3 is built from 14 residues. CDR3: CASSSRTANYGYTF. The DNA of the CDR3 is TGTGCCAGCAGTTCGAGGACAGCTAACTATGGCTACACCTTC.